This is a list of T cell receptor beta chains from one sample in a study of blood T cells in healthy people across ages. MiXCR, applied by TCRdb to the 5' RACE reads, yields one record per CDR3 protein. The sample consists of roughly 1,500,000 distinct CDR3 sequences, about 32% of them appearing once. The sequencing input was blood. The receptor source for this set is a woman aged 30 to 39 in good health. Both conserved end residues are part of each CDR3. D genes are given only for firm matches. The listing skips clone size in some rows; elsewhere it reads once, few, many or a size class.

d_call: .; cdr3_length: 13; clone_size: .; v_call: TRBV21-1; j_call: TRBJ2-7; cdr3_aa: CASSTKGYYEQYF; cdr3_nt: TGTGCCAGCAGCACCAAGGGGTATTACGAGCAGTACTTC
d_call: .; cdr3_length: 13; clone_size: once; v_call: TRBV2; j_call: TRBJ1-2; cdr3_aa: CASSATVNCGYTF; cdr3_nt: TGTGCCAGCAGTGCCACAGTGAACTGTGGCTACACCTTC
d_call: .; cdr3_length: 15; clone_size: .; v_call: TRBV7-9; j_call: TRBJ2-1; cdr3_aa: CASSWGAGSVNEQFF; cdr3_nt: TGTGCCAGCAGCTGGGGGGCGGGCTCGGTCAATGAGCAGTTCTTC
d_call: TRBD1; cdr3_length: 13; clone_size: .; v_call: TRBV12-3/TRBV12-4; j_call: TRBJ1-1; cdr3_aa: CASANRGNTEAFF; cdr3_nt: TGTGCCAGCGCGAACAGGGGAAACACTGAAGCTTTCTTT
d_call: .; cdr3_length: 15; clone_size: .; v_call: TRBV20-1; j_call: TRBJ1-2; cdr3_aa: CSASPWGGTNYGYTF; cdr3_nt: TGCAGTGCTAGCCCTTGGGGGGGCACGAACTATGGCTACACCTTC
d_call: .; cdr3_length: 14; clone_size: .; v_call: TRBV7-9; j_call: TRBJ2-7; cdr3_aa: CASSLGRPPYEQYF; cdr3_nt: TGTGCCAGCAGCTTAGGTCGTCCGCCCTACGAGCAGTACTTC
d_call: TRBD2; cdr3_length: 16; clone_size: .; v_call: TRBV11-2; j_call: TRBJ2-7; cdr3_aa: CASSFASGGPVYEQYF; cdr3_nt: TGTGCCAGCAGCTTCGCTAGCGGGGGGCCGGTCTACGAGCAGTACTTC
d_call: .; cdr3_length: 11; clone_size: .; v_call: TRBV3-1; j_call: TRBJ1-2; cdr3_aa: CAGSQADGYTF; cdr3_nt: TGTGCCGGCAGCCAAGCTGATGGCTACACCTTC
d_call: .; cdr3_length: 14; clone_size: .; v_call: TRBV2; j_call: TRBJ2-5; cdr3_aa: CASSPEVLQETQYF; cdr3_nt: TGTGCCAGCAGCCCTGAGGTACTTCAAGAGACCCAGTACTTC
d_call: TRBD1; cdr3_length: 18; clone_size: .; v_call: TRBV27; j_call: TRBJ2-6; cdr3_aa: CASSDPGTGGGGANVLTF; cdr3_nt: TGTGCCAGCAGTGACCCCGGGACAGGGGGGGGTGGGGCCAACGTCCTGACTTTC
d_call: TRBD2; cdr3_length: 13; clone_size: .; v_call: TRBV12-3/TRBV12-4; j_call: TRBJ2-2; cdr3_aa: CASSRGLAGELFF; cdr3_nt: TGTGCCAGCAGCAGGGGACTAGCGGGGGAGCTGTTTTTT
d_call: TRBD2; cdr3_length: 14; clone_size: .; v_call: TRBV25-1; j_call: TRBJ2-7; cdr3_aa: CASSAIAGGDEQYF; cdr3_nt: TGTGCCAGCAGTGCCATAGCGGGGGGCGACGAGCAGTACTTC
d_call: .; cdr3_length: 16; clone_size: many; v_call: TRBV6-1; j_call: TRBJ2-3; cdr3_aa: CASSEGPGASTDTQYF; cdr3_nt: TGTGCCAGCAGTGAAGGCCCAGGAGCTAGCACAGATACGCAGTATTTT
d_call: .; cdr3_length: 16; clone_size: .; v_call: TRBV7-8; j_call: TRBJ2-3; cdr3_aa: CASSLDVGESTDTQYF; cdr3_nt: TGTGCCAGCAGCTTGGACGTGGGAGAGAGCACAGATACGCAGTATTTT
d_call: TRBD2; cdr3_length: 18; clone_size: .; v_call: TRBV3-1; j_call: TRBJ2-4; cdr3_aa: CASSRGTSGLQAKSIQYF; cdr3_nt: TGTGCCAGCAGCCGAGGGACTAGCGGGTTACAAGCCAAAAGCATTCAGTACTTC
d_call: .; cdr3_length: 14; clone_size: few; v_call: TRBV5-5; j_call: TRBJ2-1; cdr3_aa: CASSFTSWAVEQFF; cdr3_nt: TGTGCCAGCAGCTTCACTAGTTGGGCGGTGGAGCAGTTCTTC
d_call: TRBD2; cdr3_length: 17; clone_size: .; v_call: TRBV4-2; j_call: TRBJ2-7; cdr3_aa: CASGPEVRLASSYEQYF; cdr3_nt: TGTGCCAGCGGCCCTGAGGTTAGACTAGCGAGTTCCTACGAGCAGTACTTC
d_call: .; cdr3_length: 16; clone_size: many; v_call: TRBV7-2; j_call: TRBJ2-3; cdr3_aa: CASSRGSDSFGDTQYF; cdr3_nt: TGTGCCAGCAGCCGGGGGTCGGACTCCTTTGGAGATACGCAGTATTTT
d_call: .; cdr3_length: 11; clone_size: many; v_call: TRBV29-1; j_call: TRBJ2-7; cdr3_aa: CSVEDAPVMYF; cdr3_nt: TGCAGCGTTGAAGACGCTCCTGTTATGTACTTC
d_call: .; cdr3_length: 17; clone_size: .; v_call: TRBV19; j_call: TRBJ1-5; cdr3_aa: CASTGTWGGVSNQPQHF; cdr3_nt: TGTGCCAGTACCGGGACCTGGGGGGGCGTCTCCAATCAGCCCCAGCATTTT
d_call: .; cdr3_length: 20; clone_size: .; v_call: TRBV7-2; j_call: TRBJ2-1; cdr3_aa: CASSSYEGGGGSRVSGEQFF; cdr3_nt: TGTGCCAGCAGCTCTTATGAGGGGGGTGGTGGGAGTAGGGTATCTGGTGAGCAGTTCTTC
d_call: TRBD1; cdr3_length: 15; clone_size: few; v_call: TRBV7-3; j_call: TRBJ1-2; cdr3_aa: CASSPAGTDIYGYTF; cdr3_nt: TGTGCCAGCAGCCCCGCGGGGACAGACATCTATGGCTACACCTTC
d_call: .; cdr3_length: 16; clone_size: .; v_call: TRBV28; j_call: TRBJ1-5; cdr3_aa: CASSGPGANSNQPQHF; cdr3_nt: TGTGCCAGCAGCGGACCAGGGGCAAATAGCAATCAGCCCCAGCATTTT
d_call: .; cdr3_length: 15; clone_size: .; v_call: TRBV9; j_call: TRBJ2-1; cdr3_aa: CASSLTSEPRNEQFF; cdr3_nt: TGTGCCAGCAGTCTTACATCCGAGCCTCGCAATGAGCAGTTCTTC
d_call: .; cdr3_length: 16; clone_size: .; v_call: TRBV15; j_call: TRBJ1-2; cdr3_aa: CATSRDLSGTYYGYTF; cdr3_nt: TGTGCCACCAGCAGAGATCTATCCGGGACCTACTATGGCTACACCTTC
d_call: .; cdr3_length: 13; clone_size: .; v_call: TRBV6-5; j_call: TRBJ1-2; cdr3_aa: CASSFDRIYGYTF; cdr3_nt: TGTGCCAGCAGTTTCGACAGGATCTATGGCTACACCTTC
d_call: TRBD2; cdr3_length: 16; clone_size: .; v_call: TRBV9; j_call: TRBJ2-1; cdr3_aa: CASGLEGTSGYNEQFF; cdr3_nt: TGTGCCAGCGGCTTAGAAGGGACTAGCGGATACAATGAGCAGTTCTTC
d_call: TRBD1; cdr3_length: 17; clone_size: .; v_call: TRBV7-9; j_call: TRBJ2-1; cdr3_aa: CASSTNRGYLSRNEQFF; cdr3_nt: TGTGCCAGCAGCACGAACAGGGGGTACCTCTCTCGCAATGAGCAGTTCTTC
d_call: .; cdr3_length: 18; clone_size: .; v_call: TRBV6-2/TRBV6-3; j_call: TRBJ2-1; cdr3_aa: CASSYATLTGRPYNGQFF; cdr3_nt: TGTGCCAGCAGTTACGCCACCCTAACGGGAAGGCCCTACAATGGGCAGTTCTTC
d_call: TRBD2; cdr3_length: 12; clone_size: .; v_call: TRBV25-1; j_call: TRBJ2-1; cdr3_aa: CASSLRGGRQFF; cdr3_nt: TGTGCCAGCAGTCTAAGGGGCGGGAGGCAGTTCTTC
d_call: .; cdr3_length: 16; clone_size: .; v_call: TRBV29-1; j_call: TRBJ2-1; cdr3_aa: CSVEEGVKDTYNEQFF; cdr3_nt: TGCAGCGTTGAAGAAGGAGTGAAGGACACCTACAATGAGCAGTTCTTC
d_call: .; cdr3_length: 16; clone_size: few; v_call: TRBV28; j_call: TRBJ1-2; cdr3_aa: CASSPGTFTSGTGYTF; cdr3_nt: TGTGCCAGCAGCCCAGGGACCTTCACGAGCGGGACTGGCTACACCTTC
d_call: TRBD1; cdr3_length: 17; clone_size: .; v_call: TRBV6-6; j_call: TRBJ2-3; cdr3_aa: CASKGTGTGGFGDTQYF; cdr3_nt: TGTGCCAGCAAAGGGACCGGGACAGGGGGCTTTGGAGATACGCAGTATTTT
d_call: .; cdr3_length: 13; clone_size: few; v_call: TRBV5-1; j_call: TRBJ2-1; cdr3_aa: CASSPRPDNEQFF; cdr3_nt: TGCGCCAGCAGCCCGCGACCGGACAATGAGCAGTTCTTC
d_call: .; cdr3_length: 13; clone_size: .; v_call: TRBV3-1; j_call: TRBJ2-7; cdr3_aa: CASSQDRLFEQYF; cdr3_nt: TGTGCCAGCAGCCAAGATCGGCTGTTCGAGCAGTACTTC
d_call: TRBD2; cdr3_length: 17; clone_size: few; v_call: TRBV5-1; j_call: TRBJ2-3; cdr3_aa: CASSSSLAGGPLDTQYF; cdr3_nt: TGCGCCAGCAGCTCCTCACTAGCGGGAGGTCCCCTTGATACGCAGTATTTT
d_call: TRBD1; cdr3_length: 15; clone_size: .; v_call: TRBV9; j_call: TRBJ1-2; cdr3_aa: CASSVHRGPQYGYTF; cdr3_nt: TGTGCCAGCAGCGTGCACAGGGGGCCTCAATATGGCTACACCTTC
d_call: .; cdr3_length: 15; clone_size: .; v_call: TRBV5-5; j_call: TRBJ2-1; cdr3_aa: CASSAGLPSYNEQFF; cdr3_nt: TGTGCCAGCAGCGCGGGACTCCCCTCCTACAATGAGCAGTTCTTC
d_call: TRBD2; cdr3_length: 15; clone_size: .; v_call: TRBV5-1; j_call: TRBJ2-3; cdr3_aa: CASRNSGESTDTQYF; cdr3_nt: TGCGCCAGCCGGAACAGCGGGGAAAGCACAGATACGCAGTATTTT
d_call: TRBD2; cdr3_length: 15; clone_size: .; v_call: TRBV27; j_call: TRBJ2-3; cdr3_aa: CASSFSGRRTDTQYF; cdr3_nt: TGTGCCAGCAGTTTCAGCGGGAGGAGGACAGATACGCAGTATTTT
d_call: .; cdr3_length: 17; clone_size: .; v_call: TRBV15; j_call: TRBJ2-3; cdr3_aa: CATSTPSEQTSTDTQYF; cdr3_nt: TGTGCCACCAGCACTCCTAGCGAACAAACTAGCACAGATACGCAGTATTTT
d_call: TRBD1; cdr3_length: 14; clone_size: few; v_call: TRBV3-1; j_call: TRBJ1-2; cdr3_aa: CASSHYNRGLGYTF; cdr3_nt: TGTGCCAGCAGCCATTATAACAGGGGGCTTGGCTACACCTTC
d_call: .; cdr3_length: 16; clone_size: few; v_call: TRBV5-6; j_call: TRBJ1-1; cdr3_aa: CASSLASLGTSREAFF; cdr3_nt: TGTGCCAGCAGCTTGGCCAGTCTTGGTACCAGCCGAGAAGCTTTCTTT
d_call: TRBD1; cdr3_length: 10; clone_size: .; v_call: TRBV29-1; j_call: TRBJ1-1; cdr3_aa: CSVITGGAFF; cdr3_nt: TGCAGCGTAATAACAGGGGGAGCTTTCTTT
d_call: .; cdr3_length: 17; clone_size: .; v_call: TRBV20-1; j_call: TRBJ2-1; cdr3_aa: CSARRTTSRGIHNEQFF; cdr3_nt: TGCAGTGCTAGACGAACAACGAGCAGGGGCATACACAATGAGCAGTTCTTC
d_call: .; cdr3_length: 13; clone_size: .; v_call: TRBV3-1; j_call: TRBJ2-5; cdr3_aa: CASSRASTETQYF; cdr3_nt: TGTGCCAGCAGCAGAGCGTCAACAGAGACCCAGTACTTC
d_call: TRBD2; cdr3_length: 15; clone_size: once; v_call: TRBV3-1; j_call: TRBJ2-1; cdr3_aa: CACSHTSGGANEQFF; cdr3_nt: TGTGCCTGCAGCCATACTAGCGGGGGGGCCAATGAGCAGTTCTTC
d_call: .; cdr3_length: 15; clone_size: .; v_call: TRBV3-1; j_call: TRBJ2-5; cdr3_aa: CACSHRGAVKETQYF; cdr3_nt: TGTGCCTGCAGCCATCGGGGGGCCGTAAAAGAGACCCAGTACTTC